This TCR beta chain was sequenced for a study of CD8 T cells in Susac syndrome. About the research overall: Patients with Susac syndrome were therapy-naive, treated with corticosteroids, or treated with intravenous immunoglobulin alone when blood was collected. Study findings and constraints: The CD4+ T cell repertoires, which came from Susac syndrome patients, showed no sign of clonal expansion.

Random hexamers were used to reverse transcribe roughly 0.45 to 1 ug of RNA. The amplification used immunoSEQ multiplex PCR on TCR beta CDR3; it spanned 54 Vbeta and 13 Jbeta. TCRdb re-analysed the immunoSEQ multiplex PCR reads in MiXCR, keeping a single row per CDR3 protein. The profile shows about 120,000 distinct CDR3 sequences, nearly 96% of them singletons. V lost 7 bases and J lost 0; bases outside the gene matches: 3. Looked up from germline, CDR1 is MDHEN and CDR2 is SYDVKM. CDR3 length equals 14 residues. Comment on this clonotype: The antigen remains unidentified.

CD8+ and CD4+ T cells from blood underwent TCR beta sequencing. Input material: CD4+ T cells from PBMCs. The clonotype was recovered from a human donor with Susac syndrome. The J gene is TRBJ2-7, the V gene TRBV28, with 10 bases fitting TRBD2. For the CDR3, the DNA is TGTGCCAGCACCCGGACTAGCGGCTCCTACGAGCAGTACTTC. Translated, it gives CASTRTSGSYEQYF.